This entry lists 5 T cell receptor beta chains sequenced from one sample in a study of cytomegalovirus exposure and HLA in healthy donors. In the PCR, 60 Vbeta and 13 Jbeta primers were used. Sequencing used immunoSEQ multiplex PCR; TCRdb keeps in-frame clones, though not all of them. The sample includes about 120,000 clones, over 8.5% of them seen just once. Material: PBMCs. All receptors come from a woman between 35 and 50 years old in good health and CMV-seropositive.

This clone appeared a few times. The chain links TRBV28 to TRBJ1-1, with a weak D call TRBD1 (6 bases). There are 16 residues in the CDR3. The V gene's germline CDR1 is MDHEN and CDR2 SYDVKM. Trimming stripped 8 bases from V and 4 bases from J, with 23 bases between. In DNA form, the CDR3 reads TGTGCCAGCCACCGTGGGTTACAGGGAAGTGTCACTGAAGCTTTCTTT. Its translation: CASHRGLQGSVTEAFF.

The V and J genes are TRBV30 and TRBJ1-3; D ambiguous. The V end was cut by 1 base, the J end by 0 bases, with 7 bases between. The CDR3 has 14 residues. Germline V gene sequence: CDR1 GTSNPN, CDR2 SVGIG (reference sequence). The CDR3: CAWSGAYSGNTIYF. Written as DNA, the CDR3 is TGTGCCTGGAGTGGGGCATACTCTGGAAACACCATATATTTT. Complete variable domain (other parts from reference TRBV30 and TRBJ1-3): SQTIHQWPATLVQPVGSPLSLECTVEGTSNPNLYWYRQAAGRGLQLLFYSVGIGQISSEVPQNLSASRPQDRQFILSSKKLLLSDSGFYLCAWSGAYSGNTIYFGEGSWLTVV.

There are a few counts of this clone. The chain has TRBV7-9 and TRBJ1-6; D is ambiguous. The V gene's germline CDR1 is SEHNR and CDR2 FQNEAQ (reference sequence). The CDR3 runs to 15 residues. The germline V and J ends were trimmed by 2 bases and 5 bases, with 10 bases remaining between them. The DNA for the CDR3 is TGTGCCAGCAGCTTAAGGCAGGCTGATAATTCACCCCTCCACTTT. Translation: CASSLRQADNSPLHF.

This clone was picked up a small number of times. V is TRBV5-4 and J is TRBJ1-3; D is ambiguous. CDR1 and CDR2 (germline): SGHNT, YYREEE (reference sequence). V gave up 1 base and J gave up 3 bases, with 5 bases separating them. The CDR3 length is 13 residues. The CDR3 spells CASSLFVGNTIYF. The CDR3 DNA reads TGTGCCAGCAGCTTGTTCGTTGGAAACACCATATATTTT.

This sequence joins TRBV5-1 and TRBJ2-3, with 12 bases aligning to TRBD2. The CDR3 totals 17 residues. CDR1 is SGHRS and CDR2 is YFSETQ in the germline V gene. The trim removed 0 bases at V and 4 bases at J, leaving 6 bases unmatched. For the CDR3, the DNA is TGCGCCAGCAGCTTGGGACTACTAGCGGGGGGCGCAGATACGCAGTATTTT. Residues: CASSLGLLAGGADTQYF.